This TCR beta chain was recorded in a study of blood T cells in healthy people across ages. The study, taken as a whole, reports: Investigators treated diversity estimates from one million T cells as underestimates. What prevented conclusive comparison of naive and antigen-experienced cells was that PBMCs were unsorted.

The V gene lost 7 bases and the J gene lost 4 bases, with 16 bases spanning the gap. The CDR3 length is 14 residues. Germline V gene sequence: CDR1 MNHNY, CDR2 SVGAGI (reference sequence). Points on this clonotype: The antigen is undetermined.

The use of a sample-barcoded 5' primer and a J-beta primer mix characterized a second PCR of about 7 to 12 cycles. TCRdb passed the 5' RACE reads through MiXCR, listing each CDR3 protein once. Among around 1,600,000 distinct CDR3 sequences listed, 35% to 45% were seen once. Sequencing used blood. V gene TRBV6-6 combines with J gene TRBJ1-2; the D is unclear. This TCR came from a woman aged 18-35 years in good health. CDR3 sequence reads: CASIFRQGPYGYTF. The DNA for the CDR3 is TGTGCCAGCATCTTCCGCCAAGGGCCCTATGGCTACACCTTC.